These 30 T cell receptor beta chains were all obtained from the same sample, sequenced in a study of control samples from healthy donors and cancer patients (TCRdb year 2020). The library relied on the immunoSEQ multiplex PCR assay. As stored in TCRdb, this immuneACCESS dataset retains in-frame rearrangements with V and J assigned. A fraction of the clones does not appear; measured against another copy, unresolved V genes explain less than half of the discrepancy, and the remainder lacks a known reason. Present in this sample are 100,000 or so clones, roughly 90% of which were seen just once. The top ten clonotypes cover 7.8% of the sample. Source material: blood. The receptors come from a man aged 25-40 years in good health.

The CDR3 DNA reads TGCGCCAGCACGCAAGGCGGGGGGGCAACTGAAGCTTTCTTT. This sequence encodes CASTQGGGATEAFF. The gene calls are TRBV4-1 and TRBJ1-1; D might be TRBD1 (6 bases). Trimming left V 7 bases short and J 5 bases short, with 17 bases between. Germline-derived CDR1 and CDR2 are MGHRA and YSYEKL. This CDR3 has 14 residues.

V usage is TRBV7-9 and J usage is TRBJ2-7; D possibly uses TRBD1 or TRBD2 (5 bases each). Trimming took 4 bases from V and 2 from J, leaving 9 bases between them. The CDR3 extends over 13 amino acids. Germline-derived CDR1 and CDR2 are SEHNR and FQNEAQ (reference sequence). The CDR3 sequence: CASSWDPPYEQYF. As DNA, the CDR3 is TGTGCCAGCAGCTGGGACCCCCCCTACGAGCAGTACTTC.

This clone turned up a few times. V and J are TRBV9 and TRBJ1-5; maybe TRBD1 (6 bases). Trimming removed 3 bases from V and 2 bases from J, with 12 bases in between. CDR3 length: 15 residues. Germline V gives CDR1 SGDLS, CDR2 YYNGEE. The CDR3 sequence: CASSAGASGNQPQHF. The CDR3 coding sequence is TGTGCCAGCAGCGCGGGGGCTTCCGGCAATCAGCCCCAGCATTTT.

CDR3 in amino acids: CASSPDRGIYEQYF. Here the CDR3 DNA reads TGTGCCAGCAGCCCAGACAGGGGGATCTACGAGCAGTACTTC. The chain employs TRBV28 and TRBJ2-7; the match to TRBD1 covers 9 bases. This CDR3 spans 14 amino acids. From germline, CDR1 is MDHEN and CDR2 SYDVKM. Unmatched junction bases numbered 6, after V lost 6 bases and J lost 3 bases.

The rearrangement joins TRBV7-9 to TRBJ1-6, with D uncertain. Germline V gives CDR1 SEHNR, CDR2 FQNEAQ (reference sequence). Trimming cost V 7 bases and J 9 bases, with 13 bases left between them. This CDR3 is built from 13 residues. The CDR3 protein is CASTVDLGSPLHF. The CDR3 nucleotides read TGTGCCAGCACCGTCGACCTAGGTTCACCCCTCCACTTT.

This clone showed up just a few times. The CDR3 DNA is TGTGCCAGCAGCAGGACAGGGGAGGGGGGTGAGCAGTTCTTC. The encoded protein is CASSRTGEGGEQFF. V and J are TRBV6-4 and TRBJ2-1, with 9 bases fitting TRBD1. The V gene end was trimmed by 6 bases and the J gene end by 9 bases; junction bases not matched to a gene: 9. The CDR3 is made up of 14 amino acids. Per the germline V gene, CDR1 is MRHNA and CDR2 is SNTAGT.

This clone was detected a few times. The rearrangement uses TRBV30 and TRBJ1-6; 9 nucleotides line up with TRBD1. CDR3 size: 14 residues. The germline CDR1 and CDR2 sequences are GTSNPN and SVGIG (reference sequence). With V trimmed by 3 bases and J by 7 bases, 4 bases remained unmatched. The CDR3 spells CAWRVGTGNSPLHF. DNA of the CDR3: TGTGCCTGGAGGGTGGGGACAGGGAATTCACCCCTCCACTTT. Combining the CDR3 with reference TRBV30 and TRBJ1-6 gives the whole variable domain SQTIHQWPATLVQPVGSPLSLECTVEGTSNPNLYWYRQAAGRGLQLLFYSVGIGQISSEVPQNLSASRPQDRQFILSSKKLLLSDSGFYLCAWRVGTGNSPLHFGNGTRLTVT.

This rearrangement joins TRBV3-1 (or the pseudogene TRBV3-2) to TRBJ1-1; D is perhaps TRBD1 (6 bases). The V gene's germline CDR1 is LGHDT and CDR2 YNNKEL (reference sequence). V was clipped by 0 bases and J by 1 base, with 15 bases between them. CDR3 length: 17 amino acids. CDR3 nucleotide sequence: TGTGCCAGCAGCCAAGACAAGAGGCGGGGGCCGAACACTGAAGCTTTCTTT. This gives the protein CASSQDKRRGPNTEAFF.

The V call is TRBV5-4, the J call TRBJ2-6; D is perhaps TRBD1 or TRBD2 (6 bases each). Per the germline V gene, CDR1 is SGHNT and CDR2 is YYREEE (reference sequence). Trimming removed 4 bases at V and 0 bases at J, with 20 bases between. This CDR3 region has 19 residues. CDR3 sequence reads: CASSVGLGQGHSGANVLTF. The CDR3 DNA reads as TGTGCCAGCAGCGTGGGACTTGGGCAGGGACACTCTGGGGCCAACGTCCTGACTTTC.

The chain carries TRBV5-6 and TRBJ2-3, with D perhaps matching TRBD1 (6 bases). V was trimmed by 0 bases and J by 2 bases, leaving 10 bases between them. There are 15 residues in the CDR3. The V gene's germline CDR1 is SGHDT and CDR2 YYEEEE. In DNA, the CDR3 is TGTGCCAGCAGCTTGGCGCCAGGGGACACAGATACGCAGTATTTT. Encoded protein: CASSLAPGDTDTQYF.

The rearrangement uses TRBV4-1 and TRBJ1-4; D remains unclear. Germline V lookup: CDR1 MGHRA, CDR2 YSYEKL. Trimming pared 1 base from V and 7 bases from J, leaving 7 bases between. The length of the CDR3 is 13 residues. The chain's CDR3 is CASSQASGEKLFF. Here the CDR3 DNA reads TGCGCCAGCAGCCAAGCTTCAGGTGAAAAACTGTTTTTT.

The CDR3 loop reads CASSRGAASDTDTQYF. DNA for the CDR3: TGTGCCAGCAGTCGGGGGGCGGCCTCGGACACAGATACGCAGTATTTT. This chain connects TRBV5-4 to TRBJ2-3, with D possibly matching TRBD2 (7 bases). The CDR3 consists of 16 residues. Looked up from germline, CDR1 is SGHNT and CDR2 is YYREEE (reference sequence). V lost 5 bases to trimming and J lost 2 bases, with 18 bases between them.

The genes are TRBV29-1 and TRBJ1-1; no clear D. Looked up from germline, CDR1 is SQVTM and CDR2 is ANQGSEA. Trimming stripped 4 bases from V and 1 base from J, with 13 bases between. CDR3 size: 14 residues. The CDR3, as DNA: TGCAGCGTTGCCTACAGCGGGAGGAACACTGAAGCTTTCTTT. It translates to CSVAYSGRNTEAFF. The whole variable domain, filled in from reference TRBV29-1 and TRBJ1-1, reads SAVISQKPSRDICQRGTSLTIQCQVDSQVTMMFWYRQQPGQSLTLIATANQGSEATYESGFVIDKFPISRPNLTFSTLTVSNMSPEDSSIYLCSVAYSGRNTEAFFGQGTRLTVV.

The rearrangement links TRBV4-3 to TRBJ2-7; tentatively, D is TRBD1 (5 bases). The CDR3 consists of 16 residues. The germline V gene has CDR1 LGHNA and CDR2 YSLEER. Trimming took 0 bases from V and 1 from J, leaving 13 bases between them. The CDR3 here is CASSQDRGSLSYEQYF. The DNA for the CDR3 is TGCGCCAGCAGCCAAGATAGGGGCAGCCTATCCTACGAGCAGTACTTC.

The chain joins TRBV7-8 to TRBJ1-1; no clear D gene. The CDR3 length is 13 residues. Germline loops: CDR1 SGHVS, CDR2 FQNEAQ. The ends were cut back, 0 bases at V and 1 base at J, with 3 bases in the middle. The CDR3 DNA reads TGTGCCAGCAGCTTAGCTAAGAACACTGAAGCTTTCTTT. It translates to CASSLAKNTEAFF.

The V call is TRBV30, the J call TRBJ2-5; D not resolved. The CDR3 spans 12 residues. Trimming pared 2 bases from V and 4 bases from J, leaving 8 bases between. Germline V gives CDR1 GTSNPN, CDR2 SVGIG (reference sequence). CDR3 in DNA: TGTGCCTGGAGTCTGGGCGGAGAGACCCAGTACTTC. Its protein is CAWSLGGETQYF.

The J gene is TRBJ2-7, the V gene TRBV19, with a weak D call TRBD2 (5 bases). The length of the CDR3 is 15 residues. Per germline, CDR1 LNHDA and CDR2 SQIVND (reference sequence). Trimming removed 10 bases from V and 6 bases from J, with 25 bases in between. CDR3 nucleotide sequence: TGTGCCACCAAACCCCTTGGTCTGGGAGAAAGCGAGCAGTACTTC. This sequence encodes CATKPLGLGESEQYF.

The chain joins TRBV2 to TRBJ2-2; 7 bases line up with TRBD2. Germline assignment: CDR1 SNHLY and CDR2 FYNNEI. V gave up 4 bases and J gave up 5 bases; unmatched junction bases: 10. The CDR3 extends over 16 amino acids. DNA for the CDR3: TGTGCCAGCAGTGGGGACTATGCCAGTATGACCGGGGAGCTGTTTTTT. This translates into CASSGDYASMTGELFF.

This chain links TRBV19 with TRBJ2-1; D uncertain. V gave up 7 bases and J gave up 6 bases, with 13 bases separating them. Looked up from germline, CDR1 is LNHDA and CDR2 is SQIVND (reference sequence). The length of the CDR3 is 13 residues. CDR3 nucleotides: TGTGCCAGTAACGCCTCCCCTAGCAATGAGCAGTTCTTC. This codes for CASNASPSNEQFF.

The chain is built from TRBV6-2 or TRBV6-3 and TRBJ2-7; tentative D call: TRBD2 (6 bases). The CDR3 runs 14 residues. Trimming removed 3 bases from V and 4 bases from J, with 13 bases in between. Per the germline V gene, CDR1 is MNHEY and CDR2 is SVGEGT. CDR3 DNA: TGTGCCAGCAGTTATTACGGGAGCCGTTACGAGCAGTACTTC. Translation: CASSYYGSRYEQYF.

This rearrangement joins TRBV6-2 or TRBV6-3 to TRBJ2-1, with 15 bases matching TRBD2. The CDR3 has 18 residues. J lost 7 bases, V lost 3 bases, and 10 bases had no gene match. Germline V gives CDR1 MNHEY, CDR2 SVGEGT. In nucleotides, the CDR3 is TGTGCCAGCAGTTATTCCGGACTAGCGGGGGGGTCTTTGAATGAGCAGTTCTTC. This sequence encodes CASSYSGLAGGSLNEQFF.

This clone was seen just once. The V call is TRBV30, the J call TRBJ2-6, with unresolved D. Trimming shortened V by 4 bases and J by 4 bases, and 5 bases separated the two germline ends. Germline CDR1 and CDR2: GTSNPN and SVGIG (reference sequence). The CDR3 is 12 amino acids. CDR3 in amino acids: CAWKSGANVLTF. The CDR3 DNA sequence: TGTGCCTGGAAATCAGGGGCCAACGTCCTGACTTTC. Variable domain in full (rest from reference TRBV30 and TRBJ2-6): SQTIHQWPATLVQPVGSPLSLECTVEGTSNPNLYWYRQAAGRGLQLLFYSVGIGQISSEVPQNLSASRPQDRQFILSSKKLLLSDSGFYLCAWKSGANVLTFGAGSRLTVL.

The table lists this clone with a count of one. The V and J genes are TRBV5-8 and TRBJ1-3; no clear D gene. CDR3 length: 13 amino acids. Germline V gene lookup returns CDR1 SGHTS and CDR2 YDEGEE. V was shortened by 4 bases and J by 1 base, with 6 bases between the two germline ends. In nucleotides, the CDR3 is TGTGCCAGCAGCACCTATTCTGGAAACACCATATATTTT. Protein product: CASSTYSGNTIYF.

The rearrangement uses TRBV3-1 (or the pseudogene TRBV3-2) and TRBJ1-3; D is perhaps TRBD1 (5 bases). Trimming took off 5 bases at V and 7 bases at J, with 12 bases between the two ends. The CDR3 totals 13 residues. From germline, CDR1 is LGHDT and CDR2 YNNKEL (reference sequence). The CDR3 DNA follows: TGTGCCAGCAGCTCAAATTGGGGGAACACCATATATTTT. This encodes CASSSNWGNTIYF.

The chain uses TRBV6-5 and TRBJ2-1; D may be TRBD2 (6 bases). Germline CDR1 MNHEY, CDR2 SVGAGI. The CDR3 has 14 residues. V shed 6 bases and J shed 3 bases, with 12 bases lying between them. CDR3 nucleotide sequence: TGTGCCAGCAGACTACGCGGGGACTACAATGAGCAGTTCTTC. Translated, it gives CASRLRGDYNEQFF.

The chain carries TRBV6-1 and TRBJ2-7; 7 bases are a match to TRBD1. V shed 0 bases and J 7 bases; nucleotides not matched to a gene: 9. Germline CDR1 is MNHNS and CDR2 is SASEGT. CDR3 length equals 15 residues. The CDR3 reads CASSEAPDRASEQYF. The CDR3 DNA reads TGTGCCAGCAGTGAAGCGCCCGACAGGGCTAGTGAGCAGTACTTC.

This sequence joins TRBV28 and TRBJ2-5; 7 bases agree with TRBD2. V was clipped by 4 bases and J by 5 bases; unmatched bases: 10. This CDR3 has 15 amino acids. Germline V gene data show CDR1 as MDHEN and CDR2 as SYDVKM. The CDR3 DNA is TGTGCCAGCAGTTCCATACCCGGGGGGTGGGAGACCCAGTACTTC. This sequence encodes CASSSIPGGWETQYF.

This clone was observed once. Here the CDR3 DNA reads TGTGCCAGCAGCTTAGACTCTGGACTAGCGGGAGCCTACGAGCAGTACTTC. This codes for CASSLDSGLAGAYEQYF. The rearrangement uses TRBV7-2 and TRBJ2-7, with 13 bases that match TRBD2. V trimming: 1 base; J trimming: 2 bases; junction bases outside the gene matches: 5. The CDR3 extends over 17 amino acids. The germline CDR1 and CDR2 sequences are SGHTA and FQGNSA.

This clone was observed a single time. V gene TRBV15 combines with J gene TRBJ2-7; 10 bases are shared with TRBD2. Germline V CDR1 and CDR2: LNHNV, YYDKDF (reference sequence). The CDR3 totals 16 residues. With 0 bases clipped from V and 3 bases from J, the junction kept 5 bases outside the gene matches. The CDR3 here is CATSRDLSSGSYEQYF. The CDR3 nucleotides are TGTGCCACCAGCAGAGATCTGTCTAGCGGGAGCTACGAGCAGTACTTC.

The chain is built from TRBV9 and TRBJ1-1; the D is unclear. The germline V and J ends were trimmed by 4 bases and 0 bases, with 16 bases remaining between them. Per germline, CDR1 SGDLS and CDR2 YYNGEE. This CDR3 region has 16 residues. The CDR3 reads CASSTTQTDLNTEAFF. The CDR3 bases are TGTGCCAGCAGCACCACGCAGACGGATTTGAACACTGAAGCTTTCTTT.